The 16 T cell receptor beta chains in this list originate from one sample, sequenced in a study of technical replicates of blood from four donors. Assay: immunoSEQ multiplex PCR; the TCRdb copy retains only in-frame clones and omits some. The sample carries around 81,000 clones, over 75% recorded once. Specimen: PBMCs. The origin of the receptors is a human donor in good health. Some clones in this sample may be carry-over from other donors' samples.

The chain is built from TRBV5-1 and TRBJ1-1; TRBD1 aligns across 11 bases. Losses at the gene ends were 4 bases for V and 5 bases for J; bases not matched to a gene: 4. The CDR3 length is 14 residues. Germline loops: CDR1 SGHRS, CDR2 YFSETQ. CDR3 nucleotide sequence: TGCGCCAGCAGCAAAGGGACAGGGGGTACTGAAGCTTTCTTT. Encoded protein: CASSKGTGGTEAFF.

This clone was detected only a few times. CDR3 coding DNA: TGTGCCAGCAACCGACAGGGGGCGGGAGCTTTCTTT. It is translated as CASNRQGAGAFF. This chain links TRBV6-1 with TRBJ1-1, with TRBD1 identical over 10 bases. The germline V gene has CDR1 MNHNS and CDR2 SASEGT. V shed 7 bases, J shed 10 bases, and the junction held 6 bases outside the gene matches. This CDR3 contains 12 residues.

The rearrangement joins TRBV5-1 to TRBJ2-5; D possibly corresponds to TRBD2 (5 bases). V was trimmed by 5 bases and J by 4 bases, leaving 15 bases between them. CDR3 length: 14 amino acids. Germline values: CDR1 SGHRS, CDR2 YFSETQ. The CDR3 DNA reads as TGCGCCAGCAGTCTCCCCATCGGAGGAGAGACCCAGTACTTC. Translating it yields CASSLPIGGETQYF.

This clone was detected once. The rearrangement joins TRBV7-3 to TRBJ2-1, with D maybe TRBD1 (6 bases). CDR3 size: 13 residues. V was shortened by 1 base and J by 10 bases, with 11 bases between the two germline ends. Germline V gene data show CDR1 as SGHTA and CDR2 as FQGTGA. This CDR3 is CASSLRGPGEQFF. The DNA of the CDR3 is TGTGCCAGCAGCTTAAGGGGGCCAGGGGAGCAGTTCTTC.

CDR3 region: CAPQASGGSSYEQYF. CDR3 in DNA: TGCGCCCCCCAGGCCTCCGGGGGTAGCTCCTACGAGCAGTACTTC. The chain has TRBV4-1 and TRBJ2-7; possibly TRBD2 for D (6 bases). CDR3 size: 15 residues. The germline V gene has CDR1 MGHRA and CDR2 YSYEKL. V gave up 11 bases and J gave up 0 bases, with 20 bases separating them.

This clone showed up just once. Other DNA sequences in this sample translate to the same CDR3. The rearrangement uses TRBV7-8 and TRBJ1-1; D unclear. CDR3 length equals 13 residues. Trimming cost V 5 bases and J 1 base, with 8 bases left between them. In germline, CDR1 is SGHVS, CDR2 FQNEAQ. The CDR3 region is CASSLRQNTEAFF. The CDR3, as DNA: TGTGCCAGCAGCCTCAGACAGAACACTGAAGCTTTCTTT.

This chain uses TRBV27 with TRBJ2-2; TRBD1 matches 7 bases. Germline V lookup: CDR1 MNHEY, CDR2 SMNVEV (reference sequence). This CDR3 contains 16 residues. V dropped 1 base and J dropped 2; count of bases not matched to a gene: 4. CDR3 bases: TGTGCCAGCAGTTTATGGGGACAGATAAACACCGGGGAGCTGTTTTTT. Its translation is CASSLWGQINTGELFF.

This clone was counted a single time. This rearrangement joins TRBV6-5 to TRBJ2-1, with TRBD2 matching 10 bases. Trimming took 5 bases from V and 10 from J; bases not matched to a gene: 8. The CDR3 spans 14 residues. CDR1 is MNHEY, CDR2 SVGAGI, per germline. CDR3 nucleotide sequence: TGTGCCAGCAGTGAGCGGGGGGGCCTGGTCGAGCAGTTCTTC. Translated: CASSERGGLVEQFF.

This clone was observed a single time. This chain joins TRBV6-5 and TRBJ2-1; TRBD2 aligns across 7 bases. This CDR3 spans 11 amino acids. Germline V gene lookup returns CDR1 MNHEY and CDR2 SVGAGI. J was trimmed by 9 bases and V by 8 bases; bases with no gene match: 4. The CDR3 loop is CASGGEGEQFF. CDR3 bases: TGTGCCAGCGGCGGGGAGGGTGAGCAGTTCTTC.

The chain recombines TRBV18 with TRBJ1-1; possibly TRBD1 for D (5 bases). The germline V gene encodes CDR1 KGHSH and CDR2 LQKENI. V was clipped by 2 bases and J by 1 base, with 17 bases between them. The CDR3 is 17 amino acids. The chain's CDR3 is CASSPTFFTGSNTEAFF. The DNA of the CDR3 is TGTGCCAGCTCACCAACGTTCTTCACAGGATCGAACACTGAAGCTTTCTTT.

The chain recombines TRBV6-5 with TRBJ1-3, with 8 bases fitting TRBD1. This CDR3 has 14 residues. Trimming cost V 9 bases and J 1 base; bases outside gene matches: 5. Germline CDR1 reads MNHEY; CDR2 reads SVGAGI. The CDR3 coding sequence is TGTGCCAGTAAGACAGGGGAATCTGGAAACACCATATATTTT. It translates to CASKTGESGNTIYF.

For this clone: Its ends do not fully match the called genes, so a read error is possible. V is TRBV11-2 and J is TRBJ2-7; 11 bases fit TRBD1. The CDR3 contains 17 residues. CDR1 SGHAT and CDR2 FQNNGV come from the germline V gene. The CDR3 reads CASNLVRTGGLAYEQYF. CDR3 coding DNA: TGTGCCAGCAACTTAGTCAGGACAGGGGGCCTGGCCTACGAGCAGTACTTC. The full variable domain, completed using reference TRBV11-2 and TRBJ2-7, is EAGVAQSPRYKIIEKRQSVAFWCNPISGHATLYWYQQILGQGPKLLIQFQNNGVVDDSQLPKDRFSAERLKGVDSTLKIQPAKLEDSAVYLCASNLVRTGGLAYEQYFGPGTRLTVT.

The chain employs TRBV6-1 and TRBJ1-5; D possibly corresponds to TRBD1 (6 bases). The CDR3 is 14 residues long. Trimming pared 2 bases from V and 6 bases from J, leaving 11 bases between. The germline V gene has CDR1 MNHNS and CDR2 SASEGT. The CDR3 bases are TGTGCCAGCAGTGAAACCCCAGGGGTTCAGCCCCAGCATTTT. It specifies CASSETPGVQPQHF.

This clone occurred once. The chain has TRBV7-3 and TRBJ1-6; D might be TRBD1 (6 bases). There are 13 residues in the CDR3. CDR1 and CDR2 from the germline V gene are SGHTA and FQGTGA. V shed 2 bases and J shed 7 bases, with 6 bases lying between them. The CDR3: CASSLQGNSPLHF. Written as DNA, the CDR3 is TGTGCCAGCAGCTTACAGGGGAATTCACCCCTCCACTTT. Complete variable domain (other parts from reference TRBV7-3 and TRBJ1-6): GAGVSQTPSNKVTEKGKYVELRCDPISGHTALYWYRQSLGQGPEFLIYFQGTGAADDSGLPNDRFFAVRPEGSVSTLKIQRTERGDSAVYLCASSLQGNSPLHFGNGTRLTVT.

The rearrangement joins TRBV4-2 to TRBJ1-3; D is unresolved. This CDR3 contains 13 residues. Trimming took 8 bases from V and 0 from J, leaving 8 bases between them. The germline CDR1 and CDR2 sequences are LGHNA and YNFKEQ. The CDR3 reads CASQRNSGNTIYF. CDR3 in DNA: TGTGCCAGCCAGAGGAACTCTGGAAACACCATATATTTT.

The rearrangement joins TRBV7-2 to TRBJ1-1, with D possibly being TRBD1 (5 bases). The ends were cut back, 2 bases at V and 4 bases at J, with 17 bases in the middle. CDR3 length: 16 amino acids. Germline V lookup: CDR1 SGHTA, CDR2 FQGNSA. This CDR3 reads CASSLSGLRGGTEAFF. The CDR3 nucleotides are TGTGCCAGCAGCTTATCAGGCCTAAGGGGCGGCACTGAAGCTTTCTTT.